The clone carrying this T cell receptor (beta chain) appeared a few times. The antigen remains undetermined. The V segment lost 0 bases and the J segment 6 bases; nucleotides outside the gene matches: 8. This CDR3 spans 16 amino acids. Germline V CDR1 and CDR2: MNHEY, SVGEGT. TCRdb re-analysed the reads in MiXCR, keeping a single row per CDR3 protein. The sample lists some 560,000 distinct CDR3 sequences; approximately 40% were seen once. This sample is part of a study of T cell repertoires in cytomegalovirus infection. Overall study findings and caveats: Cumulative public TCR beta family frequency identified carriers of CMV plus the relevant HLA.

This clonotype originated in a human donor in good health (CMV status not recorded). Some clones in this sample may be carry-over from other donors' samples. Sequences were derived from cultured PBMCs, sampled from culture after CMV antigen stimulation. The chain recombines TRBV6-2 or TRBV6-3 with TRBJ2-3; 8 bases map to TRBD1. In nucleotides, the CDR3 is TGTGCCAGCAGTTACTCCGGCCAGGGGGCGTCCGATACGCAGTATTTT. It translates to CASSYSGQGASDTQYF.